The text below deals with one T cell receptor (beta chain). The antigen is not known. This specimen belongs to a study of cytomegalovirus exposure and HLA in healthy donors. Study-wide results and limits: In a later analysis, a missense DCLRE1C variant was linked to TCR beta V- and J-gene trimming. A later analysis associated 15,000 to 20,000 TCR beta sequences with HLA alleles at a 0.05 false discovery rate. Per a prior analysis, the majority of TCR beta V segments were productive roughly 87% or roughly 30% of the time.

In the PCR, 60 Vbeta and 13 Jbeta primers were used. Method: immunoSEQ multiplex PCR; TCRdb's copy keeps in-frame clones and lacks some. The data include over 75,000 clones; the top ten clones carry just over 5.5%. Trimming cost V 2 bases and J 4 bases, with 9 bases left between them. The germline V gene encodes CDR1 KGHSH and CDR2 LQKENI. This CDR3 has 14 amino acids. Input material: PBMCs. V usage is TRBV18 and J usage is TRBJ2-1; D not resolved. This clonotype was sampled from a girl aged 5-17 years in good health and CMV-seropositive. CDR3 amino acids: CASSPGQKYNEQFF. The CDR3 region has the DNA TGTGCCAGCTCACCAGGTCAGAAATACAATGAGCAGTTCTTC.